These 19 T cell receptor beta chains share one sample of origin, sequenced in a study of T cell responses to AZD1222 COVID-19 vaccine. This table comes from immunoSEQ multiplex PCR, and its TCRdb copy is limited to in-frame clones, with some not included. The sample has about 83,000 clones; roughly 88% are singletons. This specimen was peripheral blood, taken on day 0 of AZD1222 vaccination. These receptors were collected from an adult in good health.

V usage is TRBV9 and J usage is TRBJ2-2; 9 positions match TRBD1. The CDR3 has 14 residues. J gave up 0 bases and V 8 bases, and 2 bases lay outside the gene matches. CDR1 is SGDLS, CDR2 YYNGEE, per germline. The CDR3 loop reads CASGTGSNTGELFF. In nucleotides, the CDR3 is TGTGCCAGTGGGACAGGGTCGAACACCGGGGAGCTGTTTTTT.

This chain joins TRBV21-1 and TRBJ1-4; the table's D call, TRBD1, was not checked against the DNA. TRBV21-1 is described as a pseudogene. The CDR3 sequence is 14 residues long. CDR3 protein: CASSTQGASEKLFF. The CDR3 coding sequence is TGTGCCAGCAGCACACAGGGGGCATCTGAAAAACTGTTTTTT.

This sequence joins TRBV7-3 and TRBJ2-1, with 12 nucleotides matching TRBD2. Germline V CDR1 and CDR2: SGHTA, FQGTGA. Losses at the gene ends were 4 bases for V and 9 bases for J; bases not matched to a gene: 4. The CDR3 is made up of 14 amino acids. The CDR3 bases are TGTGCCAGCAGCTCCGGACTAGCGGGACTTGAGCAGTTCTTC. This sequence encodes CASSSGLAGLEQFF.

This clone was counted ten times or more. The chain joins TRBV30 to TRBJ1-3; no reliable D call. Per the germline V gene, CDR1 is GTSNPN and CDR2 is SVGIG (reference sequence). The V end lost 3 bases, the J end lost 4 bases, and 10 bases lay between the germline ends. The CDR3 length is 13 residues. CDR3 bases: TGTGCCTGGAGCACCTATAGGGGAAACACCATATATTTT. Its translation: CAWSTYRGNTIYF.

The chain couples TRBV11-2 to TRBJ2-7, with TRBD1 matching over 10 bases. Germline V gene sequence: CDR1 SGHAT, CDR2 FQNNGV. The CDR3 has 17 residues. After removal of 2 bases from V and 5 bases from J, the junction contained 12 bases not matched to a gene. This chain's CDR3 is CASSLRGPGQGFDEQYF. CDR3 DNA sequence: TGTGCCAGCAGCTTACGTGGTCCGGGACAGGGGTTTGACGAGCAGTACTTC.

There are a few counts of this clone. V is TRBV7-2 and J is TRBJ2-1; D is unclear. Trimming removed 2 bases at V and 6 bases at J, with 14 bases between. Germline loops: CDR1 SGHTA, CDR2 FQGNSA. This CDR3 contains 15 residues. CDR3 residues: CASSLFSAYANEQFF. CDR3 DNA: TGTGCCAGCAGCTTATTTTCAGCGTACGCCAATGAGCAGTTCTTC.

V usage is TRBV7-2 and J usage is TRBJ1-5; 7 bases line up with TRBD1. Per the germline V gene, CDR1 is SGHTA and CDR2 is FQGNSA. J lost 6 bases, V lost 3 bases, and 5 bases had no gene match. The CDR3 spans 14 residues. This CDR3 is CASSLGRGFQPQHF. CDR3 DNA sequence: TGTGCCAGCAGCTTGGGCAGGGGGTTTCAGCCCCAGCATTTT.

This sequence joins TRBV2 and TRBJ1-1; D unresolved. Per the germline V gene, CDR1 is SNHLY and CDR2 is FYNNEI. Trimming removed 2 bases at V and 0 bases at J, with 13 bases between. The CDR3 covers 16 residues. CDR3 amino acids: CASSERALPMNTEAFF. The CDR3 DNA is TGTGCCAGCAGTGAAAGAGCTCTGCCCATGAACACTGAAGCTTTCTTT.

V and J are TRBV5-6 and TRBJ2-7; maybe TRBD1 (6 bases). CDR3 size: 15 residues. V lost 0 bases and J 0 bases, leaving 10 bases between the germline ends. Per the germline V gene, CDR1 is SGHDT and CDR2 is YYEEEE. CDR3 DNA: TGTGCCAGCAGCTTGGTTTCAGGGGCCTCCTACGAGCAGTACTTC. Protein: CASSLVSGASYEQYF.

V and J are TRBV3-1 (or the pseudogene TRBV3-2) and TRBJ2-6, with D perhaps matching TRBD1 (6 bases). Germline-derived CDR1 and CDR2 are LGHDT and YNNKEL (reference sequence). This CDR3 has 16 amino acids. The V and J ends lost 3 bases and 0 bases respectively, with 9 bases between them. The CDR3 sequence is CASSHRGSSGANVLTF. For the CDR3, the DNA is TGTGCCAGCAGCCACAGGGGTAGCTCTGGGGCCAACGTCCTGACTTTC.

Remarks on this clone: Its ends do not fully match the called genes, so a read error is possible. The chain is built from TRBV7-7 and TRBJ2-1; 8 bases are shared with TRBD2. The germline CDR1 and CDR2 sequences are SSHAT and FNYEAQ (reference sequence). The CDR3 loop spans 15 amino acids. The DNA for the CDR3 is TGTGCTAGCAGCCAGAGCGGGAGTGGGAACAATGAGCAGTTCTTC. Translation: CASSQSGSGNNEQFF.

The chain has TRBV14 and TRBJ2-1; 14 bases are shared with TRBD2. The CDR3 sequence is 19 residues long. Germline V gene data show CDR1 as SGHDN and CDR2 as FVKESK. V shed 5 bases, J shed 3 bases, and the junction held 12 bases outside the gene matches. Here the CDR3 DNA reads TGTGCCAGCAGCGTATCCGGGACTAGCGGGAGCGGAGTCTACAATGAGCAGTTCTTC. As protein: CASSVSGTSGSGVYNEQFF. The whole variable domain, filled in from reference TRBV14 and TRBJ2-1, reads EAGVTQFPSHSVIEKGQTVTLRCDPISGHDNLYWYRRVMGKEIKFLLHFVKESKQDESGMPNNRFLAERTGGTYSTLKVQPAELEDSGVYFCASSVSGTSGSGVYNEQFFGPGTRLTVL.

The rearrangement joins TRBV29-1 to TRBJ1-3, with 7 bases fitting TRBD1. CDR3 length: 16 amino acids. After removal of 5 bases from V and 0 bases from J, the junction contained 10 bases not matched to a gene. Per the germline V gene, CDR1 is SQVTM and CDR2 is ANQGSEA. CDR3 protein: CSVRFVDRDSGNTIYF. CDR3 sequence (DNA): TGCAGCGTTCGGTTTGTCGACAGGGACTCTGGAAACACCATATATTTT.

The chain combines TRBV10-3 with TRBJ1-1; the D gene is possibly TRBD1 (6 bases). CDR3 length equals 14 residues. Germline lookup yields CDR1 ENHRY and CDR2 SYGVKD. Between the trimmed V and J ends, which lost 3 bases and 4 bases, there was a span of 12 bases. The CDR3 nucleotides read TGTGCCATCAGTGAAGGGGGTCGAGGCACTGAAGCTTTCTTT. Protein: CAISEGGRGTEAFF.

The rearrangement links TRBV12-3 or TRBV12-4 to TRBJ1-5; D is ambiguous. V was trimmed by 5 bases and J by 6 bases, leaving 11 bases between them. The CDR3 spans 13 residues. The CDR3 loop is CASSTLEAQPQHF. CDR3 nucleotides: TGTGCCAGCAGTACCCTTGAGGCTCAGCCCCAGCATTTT.

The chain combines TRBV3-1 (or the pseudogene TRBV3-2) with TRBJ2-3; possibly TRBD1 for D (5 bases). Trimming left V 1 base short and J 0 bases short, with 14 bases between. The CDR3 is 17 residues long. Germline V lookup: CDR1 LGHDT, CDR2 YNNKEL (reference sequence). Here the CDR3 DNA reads TGTGCCAGCAGCCAAGTCTCTTGTAGGGGAAGCACAGATACGCAGTATTTT. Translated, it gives CASSQVSCRGSTDTQYF.

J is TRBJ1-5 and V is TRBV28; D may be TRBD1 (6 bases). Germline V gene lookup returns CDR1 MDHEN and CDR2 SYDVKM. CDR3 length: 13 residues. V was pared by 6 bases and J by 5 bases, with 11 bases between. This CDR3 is CASRLDSYQPQHF. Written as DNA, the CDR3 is TGTGCCAGCAGACTGGACAGCTATCAGCCCCAGCATTTT.

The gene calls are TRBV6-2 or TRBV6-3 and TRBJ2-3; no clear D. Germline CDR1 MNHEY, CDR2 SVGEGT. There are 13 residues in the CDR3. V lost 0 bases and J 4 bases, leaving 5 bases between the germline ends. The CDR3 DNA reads TGTGCCAGCAGTTACTCCCCCCCAGATACGCAGTATTTT. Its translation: CASSYSPPDTQYF.

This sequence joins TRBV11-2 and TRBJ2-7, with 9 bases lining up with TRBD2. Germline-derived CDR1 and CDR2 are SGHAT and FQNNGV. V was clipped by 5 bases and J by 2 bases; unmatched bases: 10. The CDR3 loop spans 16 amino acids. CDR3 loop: CASSRSGGGVTYEQYF. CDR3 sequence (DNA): TGTGCCAGCAGCCGGAGCGGCGGGGGGGTAACCTACGAGCAGTACTTC.